A single sample is the source of the 18 T cell receptor beta chains below, sequenced in a study of T cell responses to AZD1222 COVID-19 vaccine. This table comes from immunoSEQ multiplex PCR, and its TCRdb copy is limited to in-frame clones, with some not included. The sample holds 110,000 or so clones, approximately 90% seen once. Sequences were derived from peripheral blood, sampled on day 0 of AZD1222 vaccination. These receptor sequences come from an adult in good health.

The chain is built from TRBV30 and TRBJ1-1, with D perhaps TRBD1 (5 bases). CDR3 size: 13 residues. V lost 0 bases and J lost 4, with 9 bases in between. Germline V gene data show CDR1 as GTSNPN and CDR2 as SVGIG (reference sequence). The CDR3: CAWSVGRGTEAFF. As DNA, the CDR3 is TGTGCCTGGAGTGTAGGAAGGGGCACTGAAGCTTTCTTT.

The genes are TRBV6-2 or TRBV6-3 and TRBJ2-5; TRBD2 aligns across 11 bases. CDR1 MNHEY and CDR2 SVGEGT come from the germline V gene. The junction had 4 bases not matched to a gene; V was cut back by 7 bases and J by 0 bases. The CDR3 contains 15 residues. CDR3 residues: CASTPGLADQETQYF. DNA of the CDR3: TGTGCCAGCACCCCGGGACTAGCGGACCAAGAGACCCAGTACTTC.

This chain joins TRBV18 and TRBJ2-4; D unresolved. Germline V gives CDR1 KGHSH, CDR2 LQKENI. V was shortened by 0 bases and J by 9 bases, with 12 bases between the two germline ends. The length of the CDR3 is 14 residues. This CDR3 reads CASSPPAHSSIQYF. DNA of the CDR3: TGTGCCAGCTCACCACCGGCTCACTCAAGCATTCAGTACTTC.

V is TRBV24-1 and J is TRBJ1-2; unclear D gene. Germline V gene lookup returns CDR1 KGHDR and CDR2 SFDVKD. The CDR3 spans 14 residues. The V end was cut by 3 bases, the J end by 2 bases, with 9 bases between. The CDR3 DNA is TGTGCCACCAGTGATACCCGAGGAAACTATGGCTACACCTTC. This codes for CATSDTRGNYGYTF.

The CDR3 DNA sequence: TGTGCCAGCAGTTTAGGGGGTTACTACGAGCAGTACTTC. Encoded protein: CASSLGGYYEQYF. The rearrangement uses TRBV28 and TRBJ2-7; D possibly matches TRBD1 or TRBD2 (5 bases each). Germline V CDR1 and CDR2: MDHEN, SYDVKM. V was pared by 2 bases and J by 3 bases, with 8 bases between. The CDR3 sequence is 13 residues long. Together with reference TRBV28 and TRBJ2-7, the CDR3 gives the full variable domain: DVKVTQSSRYLVKRTGEKVFLECVQDMDHENMFWYRQDPGLGLRLIYFSYDVKMKEKGDIPEGYSVSREKKERFSLILESASTNQTSMYLCASSLGGYYEQYFGPGTRLTVT.

The chain couples TRBV5-4 to TRBJ1-3, with a tentative D call TRBD1 (5 bases). From germline, CDR1 is SGHNT and CDR2 YYREEE (reference sequence). Trimming removed 4 bases from V and 1 base from J, with 12 bases in between. The CDR3 has 15 amino acids. The chain's CDR3 is CASSQDSVSGNTIYF. CDR3 sequence (DNA): TGTGCCAGCAGCCAAGACAGTGTGTCTGGAAACACCATATATTTT.

This clone was seen just once. The chain has TRBV13 and TRBJ2-7; 9 nucleotides line up with TRBD2. In germline, CDR1 is PRHDT, CDR2 FYEKMQ (reference sequence). The V and J ends lost 0 bases and 3 bases, in that order; junction bases with no gene match: 3. The CDR3 contains 15 residues. Written as DNA, the CDR3 is TGTGCCAGCAGCTTAGGGGCTAGCGGGATCTACGAGCAGTACTTC. As protein: CASSLGASGIYEQYF.

CDR3 in amino acids: CASSLRLARGYNEQFF. CDR3 coding DNA: TGCGCCAGCAGCCTGCGACTAGCCCGGGGGTACAATGAGCAGTTCTTC. The chain employs TRBV4-1 and TRBJ2-1; 7 nucleotides align to TRBD2. After removal of 4 bases from V and 4 bases from J, the junction contained 10 bases not matched to a gene. Germline CDR1 is MGHRA and CDR2 is YSYEKL. The CDR3 covers 16 residues.

The V gene is TRBV28, the J gene TRBJ1-1; unclear D gene. CDR3 length: 13 residues. Germline V gene lookup returns CDR1 MDHEN and CDR2 SYDVKM. V dropped 4 bases and J dropped 12 bases, with 18 bases sitting between them. The CDR3 DNA sequence: TGTGCCAGCAGTTCAAGTAACCTACGATCTACTTTCTTT. Protein sequence: CASSSSNLRSTFF.

The CDR3, as DNA: TGCGCCAGCAGCTTGGGTCCTACTAGCTTCAACACCGGGGAGCTGTTTTTT. Protein sequence: CASSLGPTSFNTGELFF. The chain links TRBV5-1 to TRBJ2-2, with D possibly being TRBD2 (6 bases). Trimming pared 0 bases from V and 2 bases from J, leaving 14 bases between. Germline-derived CDR1 and CDR2 are SGHRS and YFSETQ. The CDR3 is 17 amino acids.

This rearrangement joins TRBV6-2 or TRBV6-3 to TRBJ2-7; D may be TRBD2 (6 bases). Germline CDR1 and CDR2: MNHEY and SVGEGT. Between the trimmed V and J ends, which lost 5 bases and 2 bases, there was a span of 10 bases. This CDR3 region has 13 residues. The CDR3 DNA follows: TGTGCCAGCAGTCAGACTAGTACCTACGAGCAGTACTTC. It yields the protein CASSQTSTYEQYF.

This chain links TRBV3-1 (or the pseudogene TRBV3-2) with TRBJ1-2; D is ambiguous. In germline, CDR1 is LGHDT, CDR2 YNNKEL (reference sequence). The CDR3 is 12 amino acids. Trimming left V 0 bases short and J 7 bases short, with 6 bases between. CDR3 DNA sequence: TGTGCCAGCAGCCAAGAACGGCTTGGCTACACCTTC. Translating gives CASSQERLGYTF.

Comment on this clone: Other nucleotide sequences in the sample specify the same CDR3. The rearrangement joins TRBV4-2 to TRBJ2-2, with D unclear. Trimming removed 1 base from V and 5 bases from J, with 2 bases in between. This CDR3 spans 12 amino acids. Germline CDR1 is LGHNA and CDR2 is YNFKEQ. Here the CDR3 reads CASSQVTGELFF. The DNA of the CDR3 is TGTGCCAGCAGCCAAGTGACCGGGGAGCTGTTTTTT.

A few counts support this clone. V and J are TRBV28 and TRBJ1-2; 12 bases fit TRBD1. CDR1 is MDHEN and CDR2 is SYDVKM in the germline V gene. The CDR3 contains 15 residues. V lost 4 bases, J lost 8 bases, and 8 bases stayed unmatched. The CDR3 DNA reads as TGTGCCAGCAGTTCCCCGGGACAGGGGGCGGGAGGCTACACCTTC. Encoded protein: CASSSPGQGAGGYTF.

This sequence joins TRBV7-2 and TRBJ2-3; D unresolved. This CDR3 has 13 amino acids. Germline CDR1 SGHTA, CDR2 FQGNSA. The ends were cut back, 0 bases at V and 3 bases at J, with 4 bases in the middle. The CDR3 sequence is CASSLAVTDTQYF. DNA of the CDR3: TGTGCCAGCAGCTTAGCGGTGACAGATACGCAGTATTTT.

The chain combines TRBV3-1 (or the pseudogene TRBV3-2) with TRBJ2-5; D call uncertain. Trimming took 4 bases from V and 5 from J, leaving 14 bases between them. The CDR3 has 14 residues. CDR1 LGHDT and CDR2 YNNKEL come from the germline V gene (reference sequence). Written as DNA, the CDR3 is TGTGCCAGCAGCCCCCGGGCCCTAGGGGAGACCCAGTACTTC. It is translated as CASSPRALGETQYF.

The chain has TRBV9 and TRBJ2-1, with D unclear. V shed 1 base and J shed 0 bases, with 11 bases lying between them. Germline V gene lookup returns CDR1 SGDLS and CDR2 YYNGEE. The CDR3 consists of 16 residues. CDR3 protein: CASSVSPQSSYNEQFF. DNA for the CDR3: TGTGCCAGCAGCGTATCCCCTCAAAGCTCCTACAATGAGCAGTTCTTC.

This sequence joins TRBV5-1 and TRBJ2-1; 11 bases map to TRBD2. CDR1 and CDR2 (germline): SGHRS, YFSETQ. The CDR3 covers 16 residues. The trim removed 2 bases at V and 5 bases at J, leaving 6 bases unmatched. The CDR3 DNA is TGCGCCAGCAGCTTTTCACTAGCGGGAGCGGACAATGAGCAGTTCTTC. Translated: CASSFSLAGADNEQFF.